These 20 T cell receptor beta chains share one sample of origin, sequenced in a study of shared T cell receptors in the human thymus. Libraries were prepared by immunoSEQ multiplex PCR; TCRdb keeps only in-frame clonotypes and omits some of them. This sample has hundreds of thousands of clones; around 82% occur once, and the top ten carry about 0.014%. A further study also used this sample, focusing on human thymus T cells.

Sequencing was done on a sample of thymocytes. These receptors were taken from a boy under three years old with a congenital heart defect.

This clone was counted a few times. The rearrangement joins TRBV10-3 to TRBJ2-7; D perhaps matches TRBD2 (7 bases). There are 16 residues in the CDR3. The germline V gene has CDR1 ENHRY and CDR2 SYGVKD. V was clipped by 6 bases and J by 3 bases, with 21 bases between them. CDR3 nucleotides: TGTGCCATCAGAAACACTGGGGGGGCAGAGTTCTACGAGCAGTACTTC. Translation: CAIRNTGGAEFYEQYF.

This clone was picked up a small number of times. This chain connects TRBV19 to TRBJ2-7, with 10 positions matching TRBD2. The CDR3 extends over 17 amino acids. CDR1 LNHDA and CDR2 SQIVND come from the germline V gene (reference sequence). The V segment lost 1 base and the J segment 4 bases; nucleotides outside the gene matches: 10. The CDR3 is CASSIGPGQREGYEQYF. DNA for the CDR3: TGTGCCAGTAGTATAGGCCCCGGGCAGCGGGAGGGATACGAGCAGTACTTC.

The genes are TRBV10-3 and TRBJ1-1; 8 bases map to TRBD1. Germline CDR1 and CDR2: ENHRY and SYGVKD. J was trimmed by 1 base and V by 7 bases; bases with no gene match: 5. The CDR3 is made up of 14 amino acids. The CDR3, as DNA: TGTGCCATCAAAGGACAGGGTGGGAACACTGAAGCTTTCTTT. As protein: CAIKGQGGNTEAFF.

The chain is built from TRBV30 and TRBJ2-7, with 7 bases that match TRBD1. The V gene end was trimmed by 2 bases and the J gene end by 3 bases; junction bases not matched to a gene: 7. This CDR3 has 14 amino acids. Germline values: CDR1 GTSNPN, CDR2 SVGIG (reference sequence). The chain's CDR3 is CAWSPGTDHYEQYF. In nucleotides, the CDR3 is TGTGCCTGGAGTCCCGGGACAGACCACTACGAGCAGTACTTC.

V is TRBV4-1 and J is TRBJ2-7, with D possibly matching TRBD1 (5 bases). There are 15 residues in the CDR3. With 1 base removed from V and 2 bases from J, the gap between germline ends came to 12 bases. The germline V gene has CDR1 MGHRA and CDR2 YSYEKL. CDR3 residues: CASSQVNRPAYEQYF. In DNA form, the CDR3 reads TGCGCCAGCAGCCAAGTAAACAGGCCCGCCTACGAGCAGTACTTC.

The CDR3 reads CAWSDRFDRVSNQPQHF. CDR3 sequence (DNA): TGTGCCTGGAGTGACCGCTTCGACAGGGTTAGCAATCAGCCCCAGCATTTT. The gene calls are TRBV30 and TRBJ1-5; 7 bases agree with TRBD1. Germline values: CDR1 GTSNPN, CDR2 SVGIG (reference sequence). The CDR3 consists of 17 residues. V was pared by 1 base and J by 0 bases, with 9 bases of the junction left unmatched.

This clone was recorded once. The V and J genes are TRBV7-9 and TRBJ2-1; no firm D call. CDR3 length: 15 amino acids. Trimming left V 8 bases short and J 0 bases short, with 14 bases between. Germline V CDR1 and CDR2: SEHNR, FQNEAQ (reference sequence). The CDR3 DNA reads TGTGCCAGCGGAGTTGTTGGTAGCTCCTACAATGAGCAGTTCTTC. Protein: CASGVVGSSYNEQFF.

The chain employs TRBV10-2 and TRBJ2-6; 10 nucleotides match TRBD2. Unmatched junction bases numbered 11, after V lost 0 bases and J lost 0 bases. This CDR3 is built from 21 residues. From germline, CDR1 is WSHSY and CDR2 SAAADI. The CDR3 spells CASSESMLVRTSGSGANVLTF. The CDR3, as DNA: TGCGCCAGCAGTGAGTCGATGTTGGTCAGGACTAGCGGCTCTGGGGCCAACGTCCTGACTTTC.

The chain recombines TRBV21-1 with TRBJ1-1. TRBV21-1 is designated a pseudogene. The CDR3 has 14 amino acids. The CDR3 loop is CASILVGGITEAFF. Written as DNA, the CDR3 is TGTGCCAGCATCCTCGTGGGGGGAATCACTGAAGCTTTCTTT.

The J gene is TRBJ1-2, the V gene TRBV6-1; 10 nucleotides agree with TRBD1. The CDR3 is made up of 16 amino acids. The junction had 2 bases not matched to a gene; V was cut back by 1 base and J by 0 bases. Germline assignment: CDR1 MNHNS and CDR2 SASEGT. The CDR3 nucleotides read TGTGCCAGCAGTGAAGGGGGGACAGGGGCTAACTATGGCTACACCTTC. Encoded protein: CASSEGGTGANYGYTF.

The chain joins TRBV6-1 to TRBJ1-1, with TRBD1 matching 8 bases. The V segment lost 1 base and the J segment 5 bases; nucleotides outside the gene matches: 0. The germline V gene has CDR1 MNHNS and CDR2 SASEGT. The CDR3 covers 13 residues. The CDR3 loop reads CASSEGQGTEAFF. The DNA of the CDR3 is TGTGCCAGCAGTGAAGGACAGGGGACTGAAGCTTTCTTT.

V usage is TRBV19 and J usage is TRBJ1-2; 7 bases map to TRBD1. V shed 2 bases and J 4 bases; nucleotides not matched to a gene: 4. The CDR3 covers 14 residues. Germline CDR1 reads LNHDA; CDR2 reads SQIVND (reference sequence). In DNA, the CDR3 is TGTGCCAGTAGTATAAGGACAGGCCTCTATGGCTACACCTTC. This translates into CASSIRTGLYGYTF.

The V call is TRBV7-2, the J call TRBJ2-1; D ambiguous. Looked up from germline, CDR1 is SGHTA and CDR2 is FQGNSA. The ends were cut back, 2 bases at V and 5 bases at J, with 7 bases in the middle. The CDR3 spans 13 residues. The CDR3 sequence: CASSLIKHNEQFF. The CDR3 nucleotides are TGTGCCAGCAGCTTAATTAAGCACAATGAGCAGTTCTTC.

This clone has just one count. CDR3 sequence reads: CAISDGGASENEQFF. The CDR3 DNA follows: TGTGCCATCAGTGACGGGGGGGCTAGCGAGAATGAGCAGTTCTTC. The V call is TRBV10-3, the J call TRBJ2-1, with 8 bases aligning to TRBD2. The germline V gene encodes CDR1 ENHRY and CDR2 SYGVKD. The CDR3 is 15 residues long. Trimming cost V 3 bases and J 7 bases; bases outside gene matches: 8.

CDR3 region: CASSRKETQYF. Here the CDR3 DNA reads TGCGCCAGCAGCCGTAAAGAGACCCAGTACTTC. The chain carries TRBV5-1 and TRBJ2-5; no reliable D call. Germline CDR1 SGHRS, CDR2 YFSETQ. With 4 bases removed from V and 3 bases from J, the gap between germline ends came to 4 bases. The CDR3 spans 11 residues.

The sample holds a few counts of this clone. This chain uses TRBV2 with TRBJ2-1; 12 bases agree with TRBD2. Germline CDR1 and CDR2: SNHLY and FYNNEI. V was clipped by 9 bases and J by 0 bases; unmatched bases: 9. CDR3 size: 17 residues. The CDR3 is CASIRTSGISSYNEQFF. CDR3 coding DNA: TGTGCCAGTATTAGGACTAGCGGGATCAGCTCCTACAATGAGCAGTTCTTC.

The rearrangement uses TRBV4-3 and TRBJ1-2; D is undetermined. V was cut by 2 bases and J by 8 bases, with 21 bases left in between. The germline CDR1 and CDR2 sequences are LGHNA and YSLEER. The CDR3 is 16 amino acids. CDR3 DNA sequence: TGCGCCAGCAGCCAAACGAGGGTATTAGATAAGGAGGGCTACACCTTC. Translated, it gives CASSQTRVLDKEGYTF.

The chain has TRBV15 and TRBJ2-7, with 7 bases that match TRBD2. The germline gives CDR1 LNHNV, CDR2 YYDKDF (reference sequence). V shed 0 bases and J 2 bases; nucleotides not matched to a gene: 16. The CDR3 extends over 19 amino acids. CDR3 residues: CATSRDERPIPGGTYEQYF. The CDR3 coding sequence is TGTGCCACCAGCAGAGATGAGAGGCCAATCCCGGGGGGTACCTACGAGCAGTACTTC.

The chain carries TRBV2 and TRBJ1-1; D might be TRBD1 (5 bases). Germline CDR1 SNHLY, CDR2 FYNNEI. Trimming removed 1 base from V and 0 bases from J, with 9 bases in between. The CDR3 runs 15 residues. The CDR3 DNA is TGTGCCAGCAGTGAAGAGGAGACAGTGAACACTGAAGCTTTCTTT. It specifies CASSEEETVNTEAFF. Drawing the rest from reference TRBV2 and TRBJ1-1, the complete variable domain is EPEVTQTPSHQVTQMGQEVILRCVPISNHLYFYWYRQILGQKVEFLVSFYNNEISEKSEIFDDQFSVERPDGSNFTLKIRSTKLEDSAMYFCASSEEETVNTEAFFGQGTRLTVV.

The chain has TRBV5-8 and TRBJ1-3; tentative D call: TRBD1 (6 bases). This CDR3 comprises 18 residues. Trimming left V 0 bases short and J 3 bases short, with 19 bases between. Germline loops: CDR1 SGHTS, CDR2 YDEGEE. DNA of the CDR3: TGTGCCAGCAGCTTGGGGACAGAGACTCTTAGTTTTGGAAACACCATATATTTT. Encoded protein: CASSLGTETLSFGNTIYF. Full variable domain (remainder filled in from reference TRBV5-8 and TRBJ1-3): EAGVTQSPTHLIKTRGQQATLRCSPISGHTSVYWYQQALGLGLQFLLWYDEGEERNRGNFPPRFSGRQFPNYSSELNVNALELEDSALYLCASSLGTETLSFGNTIYFGEGSWLTVV.